This T cell receptor beta chain emerged from a study of early T cells in non-severe SARS-CoV-2 infection (TCRdb year 2021). Regarding the research as a whole: Because TCR sequencing relied on bulk RNA taken from unsorted whole blood, pairing of alpha and beta chains was not possible. Points the paper makes about the study in general: Matching against VDJdb was skewed toward anti-spike CD8 responses, likely underestimated virus-specific expansions, and missed private and CD4 specificities.

The receptor library was made with 5' RACE. The sequencer listed for this sample is NextSeq 500. To correct for sequencing error and PCR bias, the TCR library protocol tagged individual cDNA molecules with unique molecular identifiers. Sequencing covered both TCR alpha and beta chains, and within each sample the abundances of alpha and beta sequences were tightly co-correlated. The authors' analysis ran thus. Decombinator V4 was used to perform V gene, J gene and CDR3 annotation of TCR sequences. TCRs were defined as expanded if a significant change between any two time points was detected under a Poisson model with p below 0.0001. TCR abundances were normalised to the total number of TCRs sequenced in each sample and reported as counts per million. MAIT TCRs were defined by TRAV1-2 paired with TRAJ12, TRAJ20 or TRAJ33, and iNKT TCRs by TRAV10 paired with TRAJ18. VDJdb, accessed on 1 November 2021, was searched for TCRs annotated for CMV, EBV and SARS-CoV-2, and TCRs annotated for more than one antigen were excluded. TCRdb applied fastp at Q25 and MiXCR to the public reads, then kept only in-frame beta chains. Rows with one shared CDR3 protein collapse into an entry with the most common genes and DNA. TCRdb's processing, not the authors', yielded these V and J calls. The sample contains about 64,000 distinct CDR3 sequences, 7.5% to 9% of them found a single time. The ten largest clones represent roughly 12% of the sample.

Set within a cohort of healthcare workers in London, UK, this nested case-control study involved weekly PCR testing of nasopharyngeal swabs along with blood sampling. Healthcare workers were recruited between 23 and 31 March 2020, during the week of the UK lockdown, and were followed weekly for up to about 16 weeks. This clonotype was picked up a small number of times. It has no known antigen specificity. Base qualities were left out, and no much larger clone turns up one base away. Unmatched junction bases come to 3, with V trimmed by 7 bases and J by 5 bases. CDR1 SGHAT and CDR2 FQDESV were looked up in the germline V gene (reference sequence). The CDR3, cysteine through phenylalanine, is 14 amino acids long. Kept here is only the CDR3 DNA, which spans 42 bases and is read in frame from base 1.

Sample: whole blood, taken at baseline. The chain is encoded by TRBV11-1 joined to TRBJ2-1; 12 central bases correspond to TRBD1. This receptor was identified in an adult who was a healthcare worker with PCR-confirmed SARS-CoV-2 infection or an uninfected control (not recorded which). The DNA sequence follows: TGTGCCAGCAAGGGACAGGGGGCGAACAATGAGCAGTTCTTC. This codes for CASKGQGANNEQFF.